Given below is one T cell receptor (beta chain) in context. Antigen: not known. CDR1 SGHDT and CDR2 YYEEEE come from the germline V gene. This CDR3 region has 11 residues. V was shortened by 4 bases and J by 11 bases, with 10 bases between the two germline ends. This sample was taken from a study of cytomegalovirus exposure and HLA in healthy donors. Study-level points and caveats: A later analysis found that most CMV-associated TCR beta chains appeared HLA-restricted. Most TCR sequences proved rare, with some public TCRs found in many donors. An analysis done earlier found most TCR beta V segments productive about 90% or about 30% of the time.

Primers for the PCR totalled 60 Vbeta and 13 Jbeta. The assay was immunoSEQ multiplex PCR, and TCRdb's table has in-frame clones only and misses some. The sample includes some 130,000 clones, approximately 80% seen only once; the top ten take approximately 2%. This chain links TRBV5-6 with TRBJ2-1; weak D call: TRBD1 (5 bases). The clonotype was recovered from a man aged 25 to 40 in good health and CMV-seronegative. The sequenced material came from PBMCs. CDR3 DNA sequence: TGTGCCAGCAGCACAGACAGACAGCAGTTCTTC. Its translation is CASSTDRQQFF.